The 11 T cell receptor beta chains below all came from one sample that was sequenced in a study of regulatory T cells in long-lasting Graves disease. According to the study, TCR beta libraries were built with iRepertoire HTBI primers and CDR3-region Arm-PCR. Via MiXCR, TCRdb re-called the multiplex PCR reads, giving one row per CDR3 protein. Among roughly 410,000 distinct CDR3 sequences listed, 15% were seen once. Regarding time point: newly diagnosed GD, antithyroid drugs for less than 3 months. After RNA was extracted from PBMCs, the TCR library was made from it. The data also belong to a second study, concerning T cells in Graves' hyperthyroidism and ophthalmopathy.

Sequenced here: peripheral blood mononuclear cells (PBMCs), sampled at new diagnosis, from a patient treated with antithyroid drugs. All receptors come from a woman aged 40 to 55 with Graves disease.

V and J are TRBV5-8 and TRBJ2-1, with 11 bases identical to TRBD2. CDR1 is SGHTS and CDR2 is YDEGEE in the germline V gene. The J segment lost 8 bases and the V segment lost 0 bases, leaving 4 bases of the junction unmatched. The CDR3 sequence is 15 residues long. The CDR3 region has the DNA TGTGCCAGCAGCTTGGCACTAGCGGGAGTACATGAGCAGTTCTTC. Its protein is CASSLALAGVHEQFF.

The table lists this clonotype with a few counts. The chain joins TRBV30 to TRBJ2-2; TRBD2 matches 7 bases. The CDR3 is 15 amino acids. The V gene end was trimmed by 0 bases and the J gene end by 5 bases; junction bases not matched to a gene: 6. Germline CDR1 and CDR2: GTSNPN and SVGIG (reference sequence). This CDR3 is CAWSVGRGETGELFF. In nucleotides, the CDR3 is TGTGCCTGGAGTGTTGGACGGGGGGAAACCGGGGAGCTGTTTTTT.

This clonotype was seen only a few times. The chain employs TRBV20-1 and TRBJ2-2, with D unresolved. V gave up 0 bases and J gave up 6 bases, with 8 bases separating them. The germline gives CDR1 DFQATT, CDR2 SNEGSKA (reference sequence). The CDR3 is made up of 13 amino acids. CDR3 in DNA: TGCAGTGCTAGAGATGGGGTAGCCGGGGAGCTGTTTTTT. Residues: CSARDGVAGELFF.

The table lists this clonotype with a few counts. The chain has TRBV4-1 and TRBJ1-5; no definite D call. The CDR3 extends over 16 amino acids. Germline V lookup: CDR1 MGHRA, CDR2 YSYEKL. Deletions cut 3 bases from V and 4 bases from J, with 16 bases between. CDR3 sequence reads: CASSQEPINGNQPQHF. CDR3 DNA sequence: TGCGCCAGCAGCCAGGAGCCCATCAACGGTAATCAGCCCCAGCATTTT.

This clonotype was found many times. The genes are TRBV29-1 and TRBJ2-7, with D possibly being TRBD1 or TRBD2 (5 bases each). The CDR3 is 15 residues long. CDR1 and CDR2 (germline): SQVTM, ANQGSEA. Deletions cut 7 bases from V and 0 bases from J, with 19 bases between. The CDR3, as DNA: TGCAGCGCCGAGGCCTCGGGACGTAGCTCCTACGAGCAGTACTTC. Translated, it gives CSAEASGRSSYEQYF.

The chain employs TRBV20-1 and TRBJ2-7, with 9 nucleotides matching TRBD1. V lost 0 bases and J lost 3; bases outside the gene matches: 12. The V gene's germline CDR1 is DFQATT and CDR2 SNEGSKA (reference sequence). This CDR3 spans 17 amino acids. The CDR3 nucleotides read TGCAGTGCTAGAGATCTACGGGGACAGGGTTTTTACTACGAGCAGTACTTC. Translated, it gives CSARDLRGQGFYYEQYF.

This clonotype was detected many times. The V gene is TRBV2, the J gene TRBJ1-1; tentative D call: TRBD1 (5 bases). Deletions cut 8 bases from V and 0 bases from J, with 10 bases between. The CDR3 consists of 13 residues. Germline V gene data show CDR1 as SNHLY and CDR2 as FYNNEI. CDR3 loop: CASGTALNTEAFF. The CDR3 bases are TGTGCCAGCGGGACCGCTCTGAACACTGAAGCTTTCTTT.

Concerning this clonotype itself: A far more abundant clone sits one base away, making this likely a read error. The chain combines TRBV7-6 with TRBJ2-3; D might be TRBD1 (5 bases). This CDR3 comprises 14 residues. Per the germline V gene, CDR1 is SGHVS and CDR2 is FNYEAQ. Trimming removed 2 bases from V and 7 bases from J, with 13 bases in between. CDR3 sequence (DNA): TGTGCCAGCAGCTTATCAGGGTATTTGAATACGCAGTATTTT. Translated: CASSLSGYLNTQYF.

The rearrangement uses TRBV5-8 and TRBJ1-2; D is undetermined. V was clipped by 4 bases and J by 10 bases, with 5 bases between them. Per germline, CDR1 SGHTS and CDR2 YDEGEE. This CDR3 contains 9 residues. CDR3 nucleotide sequence: TGTGCCAGCAGCCAACACTACACCTTC. Translated: CASSQHYTF.

This clonotype has more than one count but fewer than ten. The chain combines TRBV30 with TRBJ2-1; D not certain. Germline lookup yields CDR1 GTSNPN and CDR2 SVGIG (reference sequence). The germline V and J ends were trimmed by 5 bases and 4 bases, with 15 bases remaining between them. CDR3 size: 14 residues. Here the CDR3 reads CAWGRSSGYNEQFF. CDR3 coding DNA: TGTGCCTGGGGACGCTCCTCGGGTTACAATGAGCAGTTCTTC.

A few counts support this clonotype. The V and J genes are TRBV6-5 and TRBJ2-2; a weak D match, TRBD2 (5 bases). The CDR3 has 16 amino acids. Germline CDR1 reads MNHEY; CDR2 reads SVGAGI. The ends were cut back, 0 bases at V and 0 bases at J, with 8 bases in the middle. The CDR3 DNA reads as TGTGCCAGCAGTTACTCTCACGGGGCGAACACCGGGGAGCTGTTTTTT. Its protein is CASSYSHGANTGELFF.